The 19 T cell receptor beta chains given below trace back to one sample, sequenced in a study of PD-1 blockade in mismatch repair-deficient tumors. Here immunoSEQ multiplex PCR was the method, and the copy in TCRdb shows in-frame clones only, minus some. Found here are more than 95,000 clones, 86% of them singletons; the top ten hold approximately 13%. The sequencing used peripheral blood, collected 44 weeks after starting pembrolizumab. The receptors shown here come from an adult with mismatch repair-deficient cancer.

The count of this clone is one. The chain has TRBV5-4 and TRBJ2-1; 9 nucleotides agree with TRBD2. After removal of 0 bases from V and 6 bases from J, the junction contained 4 bases not matched to a gene. Per the germline V gene, CDR1 is SGHNT and CDR2 is YYREEE (reference sequence). CDR3 length: 15 residues. Written as DNA, the CDR3 is TGTGCCAGCAGCTTGGTTAGCGGGAGAGCCAATGAGCAGTTCTTC. Translation: CASSLVSGRANEQFF.

The rearrangement links TRBV4-1 to TRBJ2-3, with D possibly being TRBD2 (5 bases). Trimming left V 1 base short and J 5 bases short, with 13 bases between. The germline V gene encodes CDR1 MGHRA and CDR2 YSYEKL. There are 15 residues in the CDR3. The CDR3 DNA sequence: TGCGCCAGCAGCCAAGTACCGGGCCGGGGAGATACGCAGTATTTT. Translated: CASSQVPGRGDTQYF.

The chain joins TRBV19 to TRBJ2-5; 10 nucleotides agree with TRBD1. CDR1 and CDR2 from the germline V gene are LNHDA and SQIVND (reference sequence). This CDR3 spans 13 amino acids. Germline trimming cut 5 bases from V and 5 bases from J; bases unmatched to any gene: 2. CDR3 amino acids: CASSAGQGETQYF. For the CDR3, the DNA is TGTGCCAGTAGTGCGGGACAGGGGGAGACCCAGTACTTC.

J is TRBJ2-2 and V is TRBV5-5; tentative D call: TRBD1 (6 bases). CDR3 size: 15 residues. Germline V lookup: CDR1 SGHKS, CDR2 YYEKEE (reference sequence). V lost 5 bases, J lost 1 base, and 12 bases lay in between. For the CDR3, the DNA is TGTGCCAGCAGAAAAACAGGGCTGAACACCGGGGAGCTGTTTTTT. It codes for CASRKTGLNTGELFF.

To note about this clone: At one boundary the junction diverges from the germline segment, which might be a read error. This chain links TRBV4-3 with TRBJ2-7, with D perhaps TRBD2 (7 bases). The CDR3 is 18 residues long. The germline V gene has CDR1 LGHNA and CDR2 YSLEER. CDR3 nucleotides: TGCGCCAGCAACCAATCCCACTGCGTGGGGGGGCTTGGGAACGAGCAGTACTTC. This encodes CASNQSHCVGGLGNEQYF.

The sample holds one count of this clone. The chain employs TRBV19 and TRBJ2-7, with 10 bases aligning to TRBD2. This CDR3 is built from 15 residues. After removal of 1 base from V and 7 bases from J, the junction contained 7 bases not matched to a gene. The germline V gene has CDR1 LNHDA and CDR2 SQIVND (reference sequence). The CDR3 nucleotides are TGTGCCAGTAGTATAGTTGGCGCTAGCGGGAGAGAGCAGTACTTC. It codes for CASSIVGASGREQYF.

V gene TRBV11-3 combines with J gene TRBJ1-2; TRBD1 is a possible D gene (6 bases). Germline-derived CDR1 and CDR2 are SGHNT and YENEEA. V shed 1 base and J shed 5 bases, with 14 bases lying between them. The CDR3 sequence is 15 residues long. CDR3 amino acids: CASSLAYGQFYGYTF. The CDR3 coding sequence is TGTGCCAGCAGCTTAGCTTATGGACAGTTTTATGGCTACACCTTC.

The CDR3 sequence is CASKGGGVPYEQYF. CDR3 DNA: TGTGCCAGCAAGGGGGGAGGGGTCCCCTACGAGCAGTACTTC. This sequence joins TRBV6-5 and TRBJ2-7; TRBD2 might be the D (7 bases). The germline V gene encodes CDR1 MNHEY and CDR2 SVGAGI. Between the trimmed V and J ends, which lost 7 bases and 2 bases, there was a span of 15 bases. The CDR3 covers 14 residues.

The V and J genes are TRBV5-4 and TRBJ2-5; TRBD2 is a possible D gene (5 bases). The CDR3 runs to 14 residues. Germline CDR1 reads SGHNT; CDR2 reads YYREEE (reference sequence). Deletions cut 1 base from V and 1 base from J, with 8 bases between. The CDR3 nucleotides read TGTGCCAGCAGCTTGATAGGGAGCCAAGAGACCCAGTACTTC. This codes for CASSLIGSQETQYF. Supplemented by reference TRBV5-4 and TRBJ2-5, the full variable domain reads ETGVTQSPTHLIKTRGQQVTLRCSSQSGHNTVSWYQQALGQGPQFIFQYYREEENGRGNFPPRFSGLQFPNYSSELNVNALELDDSALYLCASSLIGSQETQYFGPGTRLLVL.

The chain couples TRBV7-9 to TRBJ1-2; the match to TRBD1 covers 7 bases. The CDR3 length is 17 residues. Germline assignment: CDR1 SEHNR and CDR2 FQNEAQ (reference sequence). J was trimmed by 4 bases and V by 5 bases; bases with no gene match: 16. The CDR3: CASSDRNALGQPYGYTF. DNA for the CDR3: TGTGCCAGCAGCGACCGAAACGCCCTGGGACAGCCCTATGGCTACACCTTC.

The J gene is TRBJ2-2, the V gene TRBV5-1; 13 bases agree with TRBD2. The CDR3 covers 16 residues. Unmatched junction bases numbered 4, after V lost 4 bases and J lost 4 bases. CDR1 is SGHRS, CDR2 YFSETQ, per germline. This CDR3 reads CASSPRLAGGTGELFF. The CDR3 DNA follows: TGCGCCAGCAGCCCGCGACTAGCGGGGGGCACCGGGGAGCTGTTTTTT.

The chain couples TRBV23-1 to TRBJ1-5; D ambiguous. TRBV23-1 is known as an ORF, though its function is uncertain. V shed 7 bases and J shed 9 bases, with 16 bases lying between them. This CDR3 contains 13 residues. The CDR3 reads CASNSGDVGPQHF. CDR3 in DNA: TGCGCCAGCAACAGTGGGGATGTGGGGCCCCAGCATTTT.

The chain employs TRBV28 and TRBJ1-1, with D perhaps matching TRBD1 (5 bases). V was clipped by 5 bases and J by 0 bases, with 13 bases between them. CDR1 MDHEN and CDR2 SYDVKM come from the germline V gene. The CDR3 covers 15 residues. The CDR3 protein is CASSVIGGMNTEAFF. The DNA for the CDR3 is TGTGCCAGCAGTGTTATTGGGGGAATGAACACTGAAGCTTTCTTT.

The V gene is TRBV7-8, the J gene TRBJ1-2; D possibly corresponds to TRBD1 (6 bases). V lost 5 bases, J lost 3 bases, and 10 bases lay in between. The CDR3 has 13 amino acids. The germline gives CDR1 SGHVS, CDR2 FQNEAQ. CDR3 residues: CASSEGGDYGYTF. CDR3 bases: TGTGCCAGCAGCGAAGGGGGGGACTATGGCTACACCTTC.

The rearrangement joins TRBV27 to TRBJ1-1; 7 positions match TRBD1. V shed 0 bases, J shed 2 bases, and the junction held 3 bases outside the gene matches. The germline CDR1 and CDR2 sequences are MNHEY and SMNVEV (reference sequence). The CDR3 spans 15 residues. Written as DNA, the CDR3 is TGTGCCAGCAGTTTATCGGGGACAGCCAACACTGAAGCTTTCTTT. Its translation: CASSLSGTANTEAFF.

The chain links TRBV27 to TRBJ2-3; maybe TRBD1 (5 bases). This CDR3 comprises 15 residues. The germline V gene has CDR1 MNHEY and CDR2 SMNVEV (reference sequence). V was clipped by 2 bases and J by 2 bases, with 11 bases between them. The CDR3 sequence: CASSLRGSPTDTQYF. The DNA for the CDR3 is TGTGCCAGCAGTTTAAGGGGTTCCCCCACAGATACGCAGTATTTT.

J is TRBJ2-7 and V is TRBV7-2; 9 bases fit TRBD2. V dropped 1 base and J dropped 3; count of bases not matched to a gene: 10. The germline V gene has CDR1 SGHTA and CDR2 FQGNSA. The CDR3 runs to 17 residues. For the CDR3, the DNA is TGTGCCAGCAGCTTAGACGGCGGGCGGGAGGGTATCTACGAGCAGTACTTC. Translation: CASSLDGGREGIYEQYF.

The chain has TRBV6-5 and TRBJ1-2; 7 positions agree with TRBD1. The V segment lost 8 bases and the J segment 4 bases; nucleotides outside the gene matches: 4. This CDR3 region has 12 residues. Germline V gene data show CDR1 as MNHEY and CDR2 as SVGAGI. CDR3 in amino acids: CASRQGLYGYTF. DNA of the CDR3: TGTGCCAGCCGACAGGGTCTCTATGGCTACACCTTC.

The CDR3 here is CAIGQETQYF. The CDR3 DNA reads as TGTGCCATCGGTCAAGAGACCCAGTACTTC. The V and J genes are TRBV10-3 and TRBJ2-5; D not resolved. From germline, CDR1 is ENHRY and CDR2 SYGVKD. The CDR3 is made up of 10 amino acids. Trimming left V 8 bases short and J 2 bases short, with 3 bases between.